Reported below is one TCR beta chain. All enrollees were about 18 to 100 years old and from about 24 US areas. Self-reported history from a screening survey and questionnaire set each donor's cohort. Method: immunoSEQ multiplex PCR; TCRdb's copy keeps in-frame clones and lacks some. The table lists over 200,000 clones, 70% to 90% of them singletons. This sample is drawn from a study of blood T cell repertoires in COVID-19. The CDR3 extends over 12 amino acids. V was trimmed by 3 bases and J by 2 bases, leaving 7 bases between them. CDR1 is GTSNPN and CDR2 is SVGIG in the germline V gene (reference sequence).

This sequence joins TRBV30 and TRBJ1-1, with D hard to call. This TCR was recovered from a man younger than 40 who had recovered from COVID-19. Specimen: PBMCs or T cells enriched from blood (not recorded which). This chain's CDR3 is CAWRGGNTEAFF. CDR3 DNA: TGTGCCTGGAGAGGCGGAAACACTGAAGCTTTCTTT. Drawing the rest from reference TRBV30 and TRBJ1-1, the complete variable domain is SQTIHQWPATLVQPVGSPLSLECTVEGTSNPNLYWYRQAAGRGLQLLFYSVGIGQISSEVPQNLSASRPQDRQFILSSKKLLLSDSGFYLCAWRGGNTEAFFGQGTRLTVV.